This passage covers 22 T cell receptor beta chains from one sample sequenced in a study of blood T cell repertoires in COVID-19. Clones were read by immunoSEQ multiplex PCR, and TCRdb kept only the in-frame ones, dropping some. The sample has around 310,000 clones, roughly 91% seen once. Sequencing was done on a sample of PBMCs or T cells enriched from blood (not recorded which). The receptors here all came from a woman aged 30 to 39 who had recovered from COVID-19.

The chain has TRBV6-6 and TRBJ1-2; maybe TRBD1 (5 bases). The length of the CDR3 is 18 residues. CDR1 and CDR2 (germline): MNHNY, SVGAGI (reference sequence). Trimming removed 5 bases from V and 3 bases from J, with 25 bases in between. The CDR3 reads CASSRTGPSGNRDYGYTF. The DNA for the CDR3 is TGTGCCAGCAGTCGTACCGGCCCTTCAGGGAATAGGGACTATGGCTACACCTTC.

This sequence joins TRBV18 and TRBJ1-1; D not certain. Germline V gives CDR1 KGHSH, CDR2 LQKENI. There are 15 residues in the CDR3. Trimming pared 1 base from V and 1 base from J, leaving 10 bases between. The CDR3 here is CASSPRLQTNTEAFF. The CDR3, as DNA: TGTGCCAGCTCACCACGTTTACAGACGAACACTGAAGCTTTCTTT.

The chain links TRBV6-2 or TRBV6-3 to TRBJ1-1; 7 nucleotides match TRBD1. Trimming cost V 2 bases and J 5 bases; bases outside gene matches: 11. This CDR3 is 16 amino acids long. The germline V gene encodes CDR1 MNHEY and CDR2 SVGEGT. CDR3 sequence (DNA): TGTGCCAGCAGTTACGGTCCCGGAGAACAGGGGACTGAAGCTTTCTTT. Its translation is CASSYGPGEQGTEAFF.

The J gene is TRBJ1-1, the V gene TRBV5-1, with 7 bases that match TRBD1. The V and J ends lost 4 bases and 1 base, in that order; junction bases with no gene match: 1. Germline V gene lookup returns CDR1 SGHRS and CDR2 YFSETQ. The CDR3 has 13 residues. CDR3 sequence: CASSKGANTEAFF. In DNA form, the CDR3 reads TGCGCCAGCAGCAAGGGGGCGAACACTGAAGCTTTCTTT.

Regarding this clone: Other DNA sequences within the sample encode an identical CDR3. V is TRBV19 and J is TRBJ1-4; tentative D call: TRBD1 (6 bases). The V end was cut by 6 bases, the J end by 3 bases, with 8 bases between. CDR3 length: 13 residues. The germline CDR1 and CDR2 sequences are LNHDA and SQIVND (reference sequence). CDR3 protein: CASRDRPNEKLFF. DNA of the CDR3: TGTGCCAGTAGGGACAGACCTAATGAAAAACTGTTTTTT.

The chain employs TRBV6-5 and TRBJ1-5; TRBD1 matches 7 bases. The CDR3 is 15 amino acids. Losses at the gene ends were 7 bases for V and 7 bases for J; bases not matched to a gene: 13. Germline V gene data show CDR1 as MNHEY and CDR2 as SVGAGI. The CDR3 sequence is CASNDRAPTGQPQHF. In DNA form, the CDR3 reads TGTGCCAGCAACGACAGGGCCCCGACAGGGCAGCCCCAGCATTTT.

In DNA, the CDR3 is TGCGCCAGCAGTGAGTCGGGCAGAAATGAGCAGTTCTTC. Protein sequence: CASSESGRNEQFF. The chain couples TRBV10-1 to TRBJ2-1; D unclear. With 0 bases removed from V and 7 bases from J, the gap between germline ends came to 7 bases. Germline V gives CDR1 WNHNN, CDR2 SYGVQD (reference sequence). This CDR3 spans 13 amino acids.

This clone was picked up a small number of times. V gene TRBV11-1 combines with J gene TRBJ1-2; tentatively, D is TRBD1 (6 bases). Germline CDR1 SGHAT, CDR2 FQDESV (reference sequence). The ends were cut back, 5 bases at V and 4 bases at J, with 11 bases in the middle. CDR3 length equals 13 residues. The CDR3 region is CASSEDSVYGYTF. The CDR3 DNA reads as TGTGCCAGCAGCGAGGACAGCGTCTATGGCTACACCTTC.

The chain uses TRBV27 and TRBJ1-3, with 8 nucleotides matching TRBD1. The CDR3 has 14 residues. Germline trimming cut 6 bases from V and 3 bases from J; bases unmatched to any gene: 4. CDR1 and CDR2 from the germline V gene are MNHEY and SMNVEV (reference sequence). Written as DNA, the CDR3 is TGTGCCAGCAGGGGGACAGGTCGTGGAAACACCATATATTTT. This encodes CASRGTGRGNTIYF.

V is TRBV11-2 and J is TRBJ2-1, with D maybe TRBD2 (6 bases). V lost 1 base to trimming and J lost 6 bases, with 16 bases between them. The germline V gene has CDR1 SGHAT and CDR2 FQNNGV. The CDR3 loop spans 16 amino acids. The CDR3 nucleotides are TGTGCCAGCAGCTTAGTCGCGGGAAGCCTTAGCAATGAGCAGTTCTTC. This codes for CASSLVAGSLSNEQFF.

V is TRBV7-9 and J is TRBJ1-1; no reliable D call. The ends were cut back, 2 bases at V and 1 base at J, with 11 bases in the middle. The CDR3 has 15 residues. Germline CDR1 is SEHNR and CDR2 is FQNEAQ (reference sequence). The CDR3 sequence: CASSLIHTTNTEAFF. CDR3 sequence (DNA): TGTGCCAGCAGCTTAATACACACCACGAACACTGAAGCTTTCTTT.

The rearrangement uses TRBV11-3 and TRBJ1-1; tentative D call: TRBD1 (5 bases). The germline CDR1 and CDR2 sequences are SGHNT and YENEEA. The CDR3 has 15 residues. Trimming left V 0 bases short and J 4 bases short, with 12 bases between. Here the CDR3 DNA reads TGTGCCAGCAGCTTAGATGGCGACAGAGGCACTGAAGCTTTCTTT. Protein: CASSLDGDRGTEAFF.

This clone has only a few counts. This chain joins TRBV5-1 and TRBJ1-4; 9 nucleotides align to TRBD1. Germline-derived CDR1 and CDR2 are SGHRS and YFSETQ. Losses at the gene ends were 4 bases for V and 7 bases for J; bases not matched to a gene: 8. The CDR3 is made up of 15 amino acids. The DNA for the CDR3 is TGCGCCAGCAGCCAGATGGGACAGGGTCCTGAAAAACTGTTTTTT. Its protein is CASSQMGQGPEKLFF.

The CDR3 DNA follows: TGTGCCAGCAGTATGACAGTAAATTCACCCCTCCACTTT. Translating it yields CASSMTVNSPLHF. This chain joins TRBV6-2 or TRBV6-3 and TRBJ1-6; maybe TRBD1 (5 bases). V was trimmed by 5 bases and J by 7 bases, leaving 9 bases between them. CDR1 and CDR2 from the germline V gene are MNHEY and SVGEGT. This CDR3 is 13 amino acids long.

This rearrangement joins TRBV6-5 to TRBJ1-2; 7 bases agree with TRBD1. This CDR3 has 14 residues. CDR1 and CDR2 from the germline V gene are MNHEY and SVGAGI. The V and J ends lost 6 bases and 6 bases, in that order; junction bases with no gene match: 10. This chain's CDR3 is CASRSLQGFHGYTF. In DNA form, the CDR3 reads TGTGCCAGCAGAAGCCTACAGGGGTTTCATGGCTACACCTTC.

The V gene is TRBV7-3, the J gene TRBJ2-7, with TRBD2 identical over 9 bases. Germline V gene data show CDR1 as SGHTA and CDR2 as FQGTGA. J gave up 4 bases and V 1 base, and 14 bases lay outside the gene matches. This CDR3 contains 18 residues. DNA of the CDR3: TGTGCCAGCAGCTTAAATTTAGCGGGAGTGGACGGAGGATACGAGCAGTACTTC. It codes for CASSLNLAGVDGGYEQYF. The whole variable domain, filled in from reference TRBV7-3 and TRBJ2-7, reads GAGVSQTPSNKVTEKGKYVELRCDPISGHTALYWYRQSLGQGPEFLIYFQGTGAADDSGLPNDRFFAVRPEGSVSTLKIQRTERGDSAVYLCASSLNLAGVDGGYEQYFGPGTRLTVT.

The CDR3 protein is CASSGGQGVFNEQFF. CDR3 in DNA: TGTGCCAGCAGCGGGGGACAGGGAGTTTTTAATGAGCAGTTCTTC. The genes are TRBV9 and TRBJ2-1; 9 bases are shared with TRBD1. J gave up 7 bases and V 3 bases, and 8 bases lay outside the gene matches. The CDR3 length is 15 residues. Germline CDR1 SGDLS, CDR2 YYNGEE.

The V and J genes are TRBV28 and TRBJ1-6, with a tentative D call TRBD1 (5 bases). From germline, CDR1 is MDHEN and CDR2 SYDVKM. Trimming pared 6 bases from V and 5 bases from J, leaving 20 bases between. The CDR3 spans 17 residues. Here the CDR3 DNA reads TGTGCCAGCAGCCAAACTTCAGGGAAACGGGATAATTCACCCCTCCACTTT. It is translated as CASSQTSGKRDNSPLHF.

This clone has a single count. This chain connects TRBV27 to TRBJ2-7, with 9 nucleotides matching TRBD1. Germline assignment: CDR1 MNHEY and CDR2 SMNVEV (reference sequence). Germline trimming cut 4 bases from V and 1 base from J; bases unmatched to any gene: 32. CDR3 size: 24 residues. The CDR3 sequence is CASSSNPEKDPGQGARAGSYEQYF. CDR3 DNA: TGTGCCAGCAGTTCAAATCCCGAAAAAGACCCGGGACAGGGAGCCCGGGCAGGTTCCTACGAGCAGTACTTC.

This chain's CDR3 is CASSSRLRSYNEQFF. In nucleotides, the CDR3 is TGTGCCAGCAGCTCCCGGTTACGCTCCTACAATGAGCAGTTCTTC. The gene calls are TRBV7-2 and TRBJ2-1, with no clear D. The CDR3 has 15 amino acids. CDR1 and CDR2 from the germline V gene are SGHTA and FQGNSA. Trimming cost V 4 bases and J 0 bases, with 10 bases left between them.

The rearrangement uses TRBV19 and TRBJ1-2, with a possible D match to TRBD1 (5 bases). The CDR3 covers 13 residues. Trimming pared 6 bases from V and 0 bases from J, leaving 8 bases between. Germline-derived CDR1 and CDR2 are LNHDA and SQIVND (reference sequence). The CDR3: CASSQGSNYGYTF. The DNA of the CDR3 is TGTGCCAGTAGCCAGGGATCTAACTATGGCTACACCTTC.

The J gene is TRBJ2-7, the V gene TRBV18; 8 bases agree with TRBD2. The germline CDR1 and CDR2 sequences are KGHSH and LQKENI. The CDR3 runs to 18 residues. V shed 1 base, J shed 5 bases, and the junction held 16 bases outside the gene matches. The CDR3 DNA is TGTGCCAGCTCACCACTGGCTAACTGGGCGGGAGGAATCCACGAGCAGTACTTC. Protein product: CASSPLANWAGGIHEQYF.